This is a list of T cell receptor beta chains from one sample in a study of T cell changes during pregnancy in multiple sclerosis. The table came from immunoSEQ multiplex PCR; TCRdb's copy has only in-frame clones and leaves some out. The sample comprises 25,000 to 30,000 clones, 75% to 90% of which are singletons, and roughly 6.8% rests with the top ten. Specimen: CD8+ T cells from peripheral blood mononuclear cells, collected after pregnancy. Receptors originate from a female donor with multiple sclerosis, enrolled in a pregnancy study. The CDR3 runs from the conserved cysteine through the conserved F or W. A D gene is named only where the DNA matches it firmly. Rows may omit the clone size; those that give it use once, few, many or a size class.

CASSEEAGSYNEQFF,TGTGCCAGCAGTGAAGAAGCGGGCTCCTACAATGAGCAGTTCTTC,TRBJ2-1,.,TRBV6-1,few
CASSEETGRYEQYF,TGTGCCAGCAGTGAAGAGACAGGGCGGTACGAGCAGTACTTC,TRBJ2-7,TRBD1,TRBV27,.
CASSQEQAGANEKLFF,TGTGCCAGCAGCCAAGAACAGGCAGGAGCTAATGAAAAACTGTTTTTT,TRBJ1-4,.,TRBV4-2,medium-sized
CASSLNHPTLRYEQYF,TGTGCCAGCTCACTCAACCACCCGACTTTGAGGTACGAGCAGTACTTC,TRBJ2-7,.,TRBV18,.
CASSFNRPYQQYF,TGCGCCAGCAGCTTCAACAGACCCTATCAGCAGTACTTC,TRBJ2-7,.,TRBV5-1,.
CASSKSTGNQPQHF,TGTGCCAGCAGCAAGTCCACAGGGAATCAGCCCCAGCATTTT,TRBJ1-5,.,TRBV7-9,.
CASSPIAGDTDTQYF,TGTGCCAGCAGTCCTATAGCGGGAGACACAGATACGCAGTATTTT,TRBJ2-3,TRBD2,TRBV6-4,.
CAISEGERDVNEQFF,TGTGCCATCAGTGAGGGCGAGCGGGACGTCAATGAGCAGTTCTTC,TRBJ2-1,TRBD2,TRBV10-3,few
CAWSTGANGELFF,TGTGCCTGGAGTACAGGAGCCAACGGGGAGCTGTTTTTT,TRBJ2-2,.,TRBV30,.
CASSATGSFGYTF,TGTGCCAGCAGCGCCACAGGGTCGTTTGGCTACACCTTC,TRBJ1-2,.,TRBV7-9,.
CASSFVGQRNYEQYF,TGTGCCAGCAGCTTCGTTGGACAGAGGAACTACGAGCAGTACTTC,TRBJ2-7,.,TRBV7-9,medium-sized
CSVEDRGESYEQYF,TGCAGCGTTGAGGACAGGGGGGAATCCTACGAGCAGTACTTC,TRBJ2-7,TRBD1,TRBV29-1,once
CASSAEGRGSDTQYF,TGTGCCAGCAGCGCGGAAGGAAGGGGGTCAGATACGCAGTATTTT,TRBJ2-3,.,TRBV9,.
CASSYPLAGTGELFF,TGTGCCAGCAGCTACCCTCTAGCGGGAACCGGGGAGCTGTTTTTT,TRBJ2-2,TRBD2,TRBV7-3,.
CASSVGLAGNEQFF,TGTGCCAGCAGTGTGGGACTAGCAGGTAATGAGCAGTTCTTC,TRBJ2-1,TRBD2,TRBV6-6,.
CASSHSLGEPYNEQFF,TGTGCCAGCAGCCATTCCTTAGGAGAACCCTACAATGAGCAGTTCTTC,TRBJ2-1,.,TRBV7-2,.
CASWDTGRGNQPQHF,TGTGCCAGTTGGGACACTGGTAGGGGCAATCAGCCCCAGCATTTT,TRBJ1-5,.,TRBV19,once
CSAEAQNGYTF,TGCAGCGCTGAGGCCCAGAATGGCTACACCTTC,TRBJ1-2,.,TRBV29-1,.
CAISEPGTAYEQYF,TGTGCCATCAGTGAACCCGGGACAGCCTACGAGCAGTACTTC,TRBJ2-7,TRBD1,TRBV10-3,.
CASRQVPEQYF,TGTGCCAGCAGACAGGTGCCCGAGCAGTACTTC,TRBJ2-7,.,TRBV2,.
CASSQEPGGSYNEQFF,TGTGCCAGCAGCCAAGAACCGGGAGGCTCCTACAATGAGCAGTTCTTC,TRBJ2-1,TRBD2,TRBV4-2,.
CASSLSVIAGVDEQFF,TGTGCCAGCAGTTTATCGGTGATAGCGGGAGTGGATGAGCAGTTCTTC,TRBJ2-1,TRBD2,TRBV27,once
CATSSAWRGSTDTQYF,TGTGCCACCAGCAGCGCTTGGAGAGGTAGCACAGATACGCAGTATTTT,TRBJ2-3,.,TRBV15,.
CSGKGRGAVHNEQFF,TGCAGCGGGAAGGGGAGGGGGGCAGTTCACAATGAGCAGTTCTTC,TRBJ2-1,.,TRBV29-1,.
CASSPEASGRAFNEQFF,TGCGCCAGCAGCCCAGAGGCTAGCGGGAGGGCTTTTAATGAGCAGTTCTTC,TRBJ2-1,TRBD2,TRBV4-3,.
CASSPAREGIYEQYF,TGCGCCAGCAGCCCAGCGCGGGAGGGGATCTACGAGCAGTACTTC,TRBJ2-7,TRBD2,TRBV4-3,.
CASRPTVTGELFF,TGTGCCAGCAGACCCACGGTCACCGGGGAGCTGTTTTTT,TRBJ2-2,.,TRBV6-5,.
CASSVESTGWGTGELFF,TGTGCCAGCAGCGTAGAATCTACAGGGTGGGGGACCGGGGAGCTGTTTTTT,TRBJ2-2,.,TRBV9,few
CASSQERQGIGNTIYF,TGCGCCAGCAGCCAAGAAAGGCAGGGTATTGGAAACACCATATATTTT,TRBJ1-3,.,TRBV4-3,.
CASSHRTVQETQYF,TGTGCCAGCAGCCACCGGACAGTCCAAGAGACCCAGTACTTC,TRBJ2-5,.,TRBV7-9,.
CASSQASGGFEQYF,TGCGCCAGCAGCCAAGCTAGCGGGGGTTTCGAGCAGTACTTC,TRBJ2-7,TRBD2,TRBV4-1,.
CASSPPGGDLTGELFF,TGTGCCAGCAGTCCGCCGGGGGGAGATCTCACCGGGGAGCTGTTTTTT,TRBJ2-2,TRBD2,TRBV28,.
CASSLAGAREQYF,TGTGCCAGCAGCCTGGCGGGGGCTCGGGAGCAGTACTTC,TRBJ2-7,.,TRBV6-5,.
CASSLEGLPGTGELFF,TGCGCCAGCAGCTTGGAGGGACTACCAGGGACCGGGGAGCTGTTTTTT,TRBJ2-2,TRBD2,TRBV5-1,once
CASRVLAGKGDTQYF,TGTGCCAGCAGAGTACTAGCGGGAAAGGGAGATACGCAGTATTTT,TRBJ2-3,TRBD2,TRBV28,.
CASSFRGRGENTQYF,TGTGCCAGCAGCTTCAGGGGGCGCGGGGAAAATACGCAGTATTTT,TRBJ2-3,TRBD1,TRBV11-3,.
CASSQRMDREKLFF,TGTGCCAGCAGCCAAAGAATGGACAGGGAAAAACTGTTTTTT,TRBJ1-4,TRBD1,TRBV14,.
CASSSLDRGHRAFF,TGTGCCAGCAGTTCCTTAGACAGGGGGCATCGTGCTTTCTTT,TRBJ1-1,TRBD1,TRBV27,.
CASSAADYRFNTGELFF,TGTGCCAGCAGCGCGGCTGACTACCGTTTCAACACCGGGGAGCTGTTTTTT,TRBJ2-2,.,TRBV9,.
CASSGTSGSTGELFF,TGTGCCAGCAGTGGGACTAGCGGGAGCACCGGGGAGCTGTTTTTT,TRBJ2-2,TRBD2,TRBV6-4,.
CASSPGLAGGGPDTQYF,TGCGCCAGCAGCCCGGGACTAGCGGGAGGGGGGCCAGATACGCAGTATTTT,TRBJ2-3,TRBD2,TRBV4-3,.
CAWSVDGGSPEAFF,TGTGCCTGGAGTGTAGACGGGGGATCGCCTGAAGCTTTCTTT,TRBJ1-1,.,TRBV30,.
CASSSTQGLNEQFF,TGTGCCAGCAGCTCGACCCAGGGTCTGAATGAGCAGTTCTTC,TRBJ2-1,.,TRBV7-9,.
CASRNPDNSPLHF,TGTGCCAGCAGAAATCCCGATAATTCACCCCTCCACTTT,TRBJ1-6,.,TRBV2,.
CASSQGGRGEQYF,TGTGCCAGCAGCCAAGGGGGCCGGGGTGAGCAGTACTTC,TRBJ2-7,TRBD1,TRBV11-3,.
CASSSQGTGGTGTYEQYF,TGTGCCAGTAGTTCCCAGGGGACAGGGGGTACTGGCACCTACGAGCAGTACTTC,TRBJ2-7,TRBD1,TRBV19,.